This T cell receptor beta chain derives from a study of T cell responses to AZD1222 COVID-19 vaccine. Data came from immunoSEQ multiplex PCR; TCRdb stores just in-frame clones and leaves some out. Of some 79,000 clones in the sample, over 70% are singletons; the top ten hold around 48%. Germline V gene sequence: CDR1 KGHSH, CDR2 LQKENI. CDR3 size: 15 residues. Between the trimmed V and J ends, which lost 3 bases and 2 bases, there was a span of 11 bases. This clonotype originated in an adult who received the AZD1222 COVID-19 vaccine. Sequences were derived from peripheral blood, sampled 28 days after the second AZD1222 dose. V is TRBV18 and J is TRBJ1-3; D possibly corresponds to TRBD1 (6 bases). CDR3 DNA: TGTGCCAGCTCACCGAAGACAGGAGCTGGAAACACCATATATTTT. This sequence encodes CASSPKTGAGNTIYF. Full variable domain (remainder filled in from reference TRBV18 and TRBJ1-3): NAGVMQNPRHLVRRRGQEARLRCSPMKGHSHVYWYRQLPEEGLKFMVYLQKENIIDESGMPKERFSAEFPKEGPSILRIQQVVRGDSAAYFCASSPKTGAGNTIYFGEGSWLTVV.